This T cell receptor (beta chain) was captured by sequencing in a study of cytomegalovirus exposure and HLA in healthy donors. Study-wide points: When presence/absence was analysed, sequencing depth was taken to be roughly uniform across donors. As a later analysis showed, a missense DCLRE1C variant was linked to trimming of TCR beta V- and J-genes. Data from an earlier analysis indicated that most TCR beta V segments were productive either about 87% or about 30% of the time.

This PCR relied on a set of 60 Vbeta primers and 13 Jbeta primers. Original data processing: Later reanalysis found 60 million to 90 million unique TCR beta chains, around 10 million of them shared. Sequencing was performed with immunoSEQ multiplex PCR; in TCRdb, only in-frame clones are kept and a portion is missing. V, J and clone size were drawn from that table, and D and trimming were deduced from the DNA. The data hold 85,000 to 130,000 clones, with roughly 72% observed a single time. This clone came up a few times. Its antigen remains unidentified. This CDR3 has 17 residues. Trimming cost V 3 bases and J 2 bases, with 16 bases left between them. The germline gives CDR1 MGHRA, CDR2 YSYEKL.

This TCR was recovered from a woman aged 18-35 years in good health and CMV-seropositive. Specimen: PBMCs. This chain uses TRBV4-1 with TRBJ2-2, with TRBD1 as a possible D gene (6 bases). CDR3 nucleotide sequence: TGCGCCAGCAGCCACCCGAAACAGGGAGTAAACACCGGGGAGCTGTTTTTT. Translated: CASSHPKQGVNTGELFF.